One sample yielded the 28 T cell receptor beta chains listed below, sequenced in a study of cytomegalovirus exposure and HLA in healthy donors (dated by TCRdb to about 2017). Library creation used the immunoSEQ multiplex PCR assay. A mixture of 60 forward primers for TCR Vbeta segments and 13 reverse primers for TCR Jbeta segments was used in the multiplex PCR. Entries here come from immuneACCESS through TCRdb and include only in-frame sequences with V and J called. Some clones fail to appear in such tables; in the studies checked, an unresolved V gene covers under half of the shortfall, and the cause of the remainder is unknown. This sample has 170,000 or so clones in its table, and 86% of those were observed once. The biggest ten clones account for around 1.8% of the sample. Sequencing was carried out using PBMCs. The receptor set was obtained from a woman younger than 35 in good health and CMV-seronegative.

CDR3 DNA: TGTGCCTGGAGAATGTGGGGCACTAATGAAAAACTGTTTTTT. This sequence encodes CAWRMWGTNEKLFF. J is TRBJ1-4 and V is TRBV30; D is possibly TRBD1 (5 bases). Looked up from germline, CDR1 is GTSNPN and CDR2 is SVGIG (reference sequence). There are 14 residues in the CDR3. Trimming pared 3 bases from V and 2 bases from J, leaving 10 bases between.

The chain is built from TRBV19 and TRBJ2-7, with D unclear. Trimming pared 1 base from V and 3 bases from J, leaving 4 bases between. The CDR3 runs to 12 residues. The germline V gene has CDR1 LNHDA and CDR2 SQIVND (reference sequence). Here the CDR3 reads CASSIGSYEQYF. In DNA form, the CDR3 reads TGTGCCAGTAGTATAGGCAGCTACGAGCAGTACTTC.

The V gene is TRBV5-1, the J gene TRBJ2-5; D unresolved. Germline V lookup: CDR1 SGHRS, CDR2 YFSETQ. The CDR3 runs to 14 residues. The V and J ends lost 0 bases and 4 bases respectively, with 10 bases between them. The CDR3 here is CASSLAGSGETQYF. DNA of the CDR3: TGCGCCAGCAGCTTGGCCGGATCGGGAGAGACCCAGTACTTC.

This chain links TRBV5-8 with TRBJ2-5, with TRBD1 identical over 7 bases. Looked up from germline, CDR1 is SGHTS and CDR2 is YDEGEE. V lost 4 bases and J lost 4; bases outside the gene matches: 4. There are 13 residues in the CDR3. DNA for the CDR3: TGTGCCAGCAGCGTCTGGACAGGAGAGACCCAGTACTTC. It translates to CASSVWTGETQYF. Full variable domain (remainder filled in from reference TRBV5-8 and TRBJ2-5): EAGVTQSPTHLIKTRGQQATLRCSPISGHTSVYWYQQALGLGLQFLLWYDEGEERNRGNFPPRFSGRQFPNYSSELNVNALELEDSALYLCASSVWTGETQYFGPGTRLLVL.

This chain joins TRBV2 and TRBJ1-4; D is uncertain. Per germline, CDR1 SNHLY and CDR2 FYNNEI. The CDR3 spans 14 residues. Trimming left V 6 bases short and J 7 bases short, with 15 bases between. The CDR3 DNA reads TGTGCCAGCAGGAATCGTAGCGCGGGTGAAAAACTGTTTTTT. Amino acids: CASRNRSAGEKLFF.

The chain carries TRBV7-7 and TRBJ2-5, with 8 bases identical to TRBD2. Germline loops: CDR1 SSHAT, CDR2 FNYEAQ (reference sequence). Losses at the gene ends were 1 base for V and 5 bases for J; bases not matched to a gene: 6. The CDR3 consists of 15 residues. The CDR3 region has the DNA TGTGCCAGCAGCTTAGACCGGGGGGGCCTCGAGACCCAGTACTTC. The encoded protein is CASSLDRGGLETQYF.

This chain joins TRBV21-1 and TRBJ2-5; the table's D call TRBD1 went unverified against the DNA. TRBV21-1 is given as a pseudogene. This CDR3 has 13 residues. The CDR3 reads CASSPSVKGVQYF. The CDR3 DNA sequence: TGTGCCAGCAGCCCCTCCGTCAAGGGGGTCCAGTACTTC.

The chain recombines TRBV20-1 with TRBJ2-7; the D gene is possibly TRBD2 (5 bases). V dropped 6 bases and J dropped 7 bases, with 10 bases sitting between them. Germline lookup yields CDR1 DFQATT and CDR2 SNEGSKA (reference sequence). The CDR3 runs 10 residues. This CDR3 reads CSAIAREQYF. As DNA, the CDR3 is TGCAGTGCCATAGCGAGGGAGCAGTACTTC.

The V gene is TRBV28, the J gene TRBJ2-7; 7 bases fit TRBD1. In germline, CDR1 is MDHEN, CDR2 SYDVKM. The length of the CDR3 is 19 residues. Trimming cost V 3 bases and J 3 bases; bases outside gene matches: 20. The DNA for the CDR3 is TGTGCCAGCAGTTTGTACAATCGGGACAGTTTCTCTAGAGGCTACGAGCAGTACTTC. Protein: CASSLYNRDSFSRGYEQYF.

This sequence joins TRBV7-9 and TRBJ2-1, with a weak D call TRBD2 (6 bases). The CDR3 extends over 16 amino acids. The ends were cut back, 2 bases at V and 0 bases at J, with 11 bases in the middle. Per germline, CDR1 SEHNR and CDR2 FQNEAQ (reference sequence). The CDR3 spells CASSLSGLISYNEQFF. In nucleotides, the CDR3 is TGTGCCAGCAGCTTATCGGGACTGATCTCCTACAATGAGCAGTTCTTC.

CDR3 sequence: CASSLELSFGELFF. The CDR3 DNA is TGTGCCAGCAGCTTAGAACTATCCTTCGGGGAGCTGTTTTTT. The chain is built from TRBV7-6 and TRBJ2-2; D unresolved. This CDR3 contains 14 residues. Germline CDR1 is SGHVS and CDR2 is FNYEAQ. V was clipped by 1 base and J by 7 bases, with 10 bases between them.

This chain joins TRBV10-3 and TRBJ1-1; TRBD1 is a possible D gene (5 bases). The CDR3 length is 13 residues. The germline V gene encodes CDR1 ENHRY and CDR2 SYGVKD. V lost 6 bases and J lost 0, with 8 bases in between. CDR3 sequence (DNA): TGTGCCATCAGATCGGACATGAACACTGAAGCTTTCTTT. Its translation: CAIRSDMNTEAFF.

This clone was seen only once. The chain carries TRBV6-5 and TRBJ1-4; D perhaps matches TRBD1 (6 bases). The V and J ends lost 8 bases and 3 bases respectively, with 16 bases between them. Germline V CDR1 and CDR2: MNHEY, SVGAGI. This CDR3 region has 15 residues. CDR3 protein: CASGQPGHPNEKLFF. DNA for the CDR3: TGTGCCAGCGGGCAGCCGGGACATCCTAATGAAAAACTGTTTTTT.

About this clone: One end of the junction is discordant with germline, which a read error may explain. The chain couples TRBV7-9 to TRBJ2-7, with D perhaps matching TRBD1 (6 bases). This CDR3 region has 16 residues. Germline CDR1 and CDR2: SEHNR and FQNEAQ (reference sequence). The CDR3 DNA is TGTTCCAGCAGCTTAGGCAGGGGTTCGGGCTCCTACGAGCAGTACTTC. This codes for CSSSLGRGSGSYEQYF.

Only a few counts were recorded for this clone. The J gene is TRBJ2-1, the V gene TRBV5-1; D remains ambiguous. This CDR3 is 15 amino acids long. CDR1 SGHRS and CDR2 YFSETQ come from the germline V gene. V was clipped by 0 bases and J by 12 bases, with 19 bases between them. The CDR3 nucleotides read TGCGCCAGCAGCTTGGGTGAGGTGAGGCTACGCTGGCAGTTCTTC. As protein: CASSLGEVRLRWQFF.

This clone was seen only a few times. The chain carries TRBV6-4 and TRBJ2-2, with D perhaps matching TRBD2 (6 bases). The V end lost 5 bases, the J end lost 2 bases, and 18 bases lay between the germline ends. CDR3 size: 17 residues. Germline V gene data show CDR1 as MRHNA and CDR2 as SNTAGT. The chain's CDR3 is CASSRQPGTANTGELFF. CDR3 DNA sequence: TGTGCCAGCAGTCGTCAACCCGGGACTGCAAACACCGGGGAGCTGTTTTTT.

The gene calls are TRBV7-9 and TRBJ2-4; unclear D gene. Germline V gene sequence: CDR1 SEHNR, CDR2 FQNEAQ (reference sequence). The CDR3 length is 14 residues. Trimming shortened V by 1 base and J by 6 bases, and 10 bases separated the two germline ends. The CDR3 loop is CASSLEGGINIQYF. CDR3 DNA sequence: TGTGCCAGCAGCTTAGAAGGCGGAATAAACATTCAGTACTTC.

With respect to this clone: Germline and junction disagree at one end, which may indicate a read error. The genes are TRBV7-9 and TRBJ2-7; 10 bases map to TRBD1. The CDR3 covers 13 residues. The germline gives CDR1 SEHNR, CDR2 FQNEAQ (reference sequence). CDR3 sequence reads: CSSSPGTGVEQYF. CDR3 nucleotide sequence: TGTTCCAGCAGCCCGGGGACAGGGGTCGAGCAGTACTTC.

The chain employs TRBV7-6 and TRBJ2-1, with 8 bases fitting TRBD1. In germline, CDR1 is SGHVS, CDR2 FNYEAQ. The V and J ends lost 7 bases and 6 bases, in that order; junction bases with no gene match: 8. There are 14 residues in the CDR3. This chain's CDR3 is CASKQRQGSNEQFF. CDR3 nucleotides: TGTGCCAGCAAACAAAGACAGGGGAGCAATGAGCAGTTCTTC.

As for this clone: The germline gene is not matched at one end of the junction; a read error may be the cause. V gene TRBV6-5 combines with J gene TRBJ2-1; the match to TRBD2 covers 11 bases. The CDR3 totals 14 residues. Germline CDR1 and CDR2: MNHEY and SVGAGI. The CDR3 spells CASRRTSGYNAQFF. The CDR3 DNA sequence: TGTGCCAGCAGAAGGACTAGCGGGTACAATGCGCAGTTCTTC.

The J gene is TRBJ2-4, the V gene TRBV4-1; TRBD1 agrees at 7 bases. This CDR3 has 15 amino acids. V gave up 4 bases and J gave up 7 bases; unmatched junction bases: 10. The germline V gene has CDR1 MGHRA and CDR2 YSYEKL. CDR3 coding DNA: TGCGCCAGCAGCCTTACCCTAGGGGGCAAGAACATTCAGTACTTC. This sequence encodes CASSLTLGGKNIQYF.

The CDR3 sequence: CATSRVILLAGGDEQYF. The CDR3 coding sequence is TGTGCCACCAGCAGAGTTATACTACTAGCGGGAGGGGACGAGCAGTACTTC. J is TRBJ2-7 and V is TRBV15; 13 bases match TRBD2. Looked up from germline, CDR1 is LNHNV and CDR2 is YYDKDF (reference sequence). The CDR3 sequence is 17 residues long. Losses at the gene ends were 1 base for V and 5 bases for J; bases not matched to a gene: 8. The variable domain in full, completed from reference TRBV15 and TRBJ2-7, reads DAMVIQNPRYQVTQFGKPVTLSCSQTLNHNVMYWYQQKSSQAPKLLFHYYDKDFNNEADTPDNFQSRRPNTSFCFLDIRSPGLGDTAMYLCATSRVILLAGGDEQYFGPGTRLTVT.

The chain employs TRBV4-2 and TRBJ2-3, with 9 bases fitting TRBD2. The CDR3 spans 17 residues. The trim removed 2 bases at V and 0 bases at J, leaving 6 bases unmatched. Germline CDR1 is LGHNA and CDR2 is YNFKEQ. The CDR3 protein is CASSQTVSGSSTDTQYF. As DNA, the CDR3 is TGTGCCAGCAGCCAAACGGTTAGCGGGAGCAGCACAGATACGCAGTATTTT.

The V and J genes are TRBV27 and TRBJ1-5, with D possibly matching TRBD1 (6 bases). Germline loops: CDR1 MNHEY, CDR2 SMNVEV (reference sequence). V lost 8 bases and J 4 bases, leaving 15 bases between the germline ends. The CDR3 contains 14 residues. CDR3: CASALGGANQPQHF. For the CDR3, the DNA is TGTGCCAGCGCCCTGGGGGGGGCTAATCAGCCCCAGCATTTT.

The J gene is TRBJ2-6, the V gene TRBV6-4, with TRBD1 as a possible D gene (6 bases). This CDR3 contains 16 residues. V was shortened by 9 bases and J by 4 bases, with 19 bases between the two germline ends. The germline V gene encodes CDR1 MRHNA and CDR2 SNTAGT. CDR3 in amino acids: CARDDQGQSGANVLTF. The CDR3 nucleotides read TGTGCCAGGGACGACCAGGGGCAGAGCGGGGCCAACGTCCTGACTTTC.

The chain links TRBV6-5 to TRBJ2-7; no definite D call. CDR3 length: 13 residues. Germline CDR1 and CDR2: MNHEY and SVGAGI. The V end lost 2 bases, the J end lost 0 bases, and 5 bases lay between the germline ends. CDR3 sequence reads: CASSYTVSYEQYF. For the CDR3, the DNA is TGTGCCAGCAGTTACACAGTCTCCTACGAGCAGTACTTC.

The chain uses TRBV6-5 and TRBJ2-7; the match to TRBD1 covers 10 bases. Per the germline V gene, CDR1 is MNHEY and CDR2 is SVGAGI. The junction had 3 bases not matched to a gene; V was cut back by 5 bases and J by 2 bases. The CDR3 spans 14 residues. CDR3 amino acids: CASSLDRGAYEQYF. CDR3 in DNA: TGTGCCAGCAGTCTGGACAGGGGGGCCTACGAGCAGTACTTC.

The sample holds one count of this clone. The rearrangement links TRBV10-3 to TRBJ1-6; 8 bases align to TRBD1. Germline V gene data show CDR1 as ENHRY and CDR2 as SYGVKD. The CDR3 runs to 16 residues. V lost 0 bases to trimming and J lost 3 bases; unmatched junction nucleotides: 1. The CDR3: CAISESGTGYNSPLHF. DNA of the CDR3: TGTGCCATCAGTGAGTCCGGGACAGGCTATAATTCACCCCTCCACTTT.